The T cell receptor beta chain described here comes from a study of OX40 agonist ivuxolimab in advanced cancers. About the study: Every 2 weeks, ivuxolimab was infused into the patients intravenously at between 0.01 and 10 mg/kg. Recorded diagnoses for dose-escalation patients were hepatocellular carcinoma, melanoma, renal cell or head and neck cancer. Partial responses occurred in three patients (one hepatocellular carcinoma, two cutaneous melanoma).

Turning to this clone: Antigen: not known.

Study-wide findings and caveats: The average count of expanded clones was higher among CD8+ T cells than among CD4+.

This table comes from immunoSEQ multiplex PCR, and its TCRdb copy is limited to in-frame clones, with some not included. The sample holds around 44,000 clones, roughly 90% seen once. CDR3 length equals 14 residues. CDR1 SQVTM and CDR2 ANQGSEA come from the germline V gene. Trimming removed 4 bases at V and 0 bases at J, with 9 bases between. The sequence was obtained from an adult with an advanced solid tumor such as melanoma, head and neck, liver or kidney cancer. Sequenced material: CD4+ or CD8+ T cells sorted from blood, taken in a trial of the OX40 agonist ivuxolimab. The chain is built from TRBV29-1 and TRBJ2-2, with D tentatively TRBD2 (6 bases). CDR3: CSVGGLTNTGELFF. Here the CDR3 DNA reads TGCAGCGTTGGGGGACTGACGAACACCGGGGAGCTGTTTTTT.